Here is one TCR beta chain with its context. As yet, its antigen is unknown. The CDR3 is 15 amino acids. Trimming stripped 2 bases from V and 3 bases from J, with 14 bases between. Per the germline V gene, CDR1 is MDHEN and CDR2 is SYDVKM. This sample stems from a study of shared clonotypes between healthy human individuals. Study results and limitations: Clonotypes not shared had lower generation probabilities than those common to all four donors.

Naive CD8 cells lacked CD45RO, underwent positive selection for CCR7 and left out terminally differentiated effector memory CD45RA+ cells. Recent acute infections and vaccinations were absent in the healthy HIV-negative adult donors. The authors' processing: ImmunoSEQ yielded junction-only sequences lacking quality scores, so filtering differed. Generated by immunoSEQ multiplex PCR, the TCRdb table keeps only in-frame clones and is missing some. That table is the source of V, J and clone size, and D and trimming were worked out from the DNA. The sample yields approximately 600,000 clones, 85% to 95% seen once.

The TCR originated in a woman between 25 and 40 years old in good health. The sequencing sample was made of naive CD8+ T cells sorted from blood. The J gene is TRBJ2-7, the V gene TRBV28; a weak D match, TRBD1 (6 bases). CDR3 sequence: CASSLLDSFFYEQYF. The CDR3 DNA sequence: TGTGCCAGCAGTTTACTGGACAGTTTTTTCTACGAGCAGTACTTC.